The clone carrying this T cell receptor beta chain was seen ten or more times. Its antigen is not identified. This entry comes from a study of post-analysis software for immune sequencing data. Looking at the study overall: Patients with relapsing-remitting, secondary progressive and progressive-relapsing multiple sclerosis courses were all represented. Study results and caveats: A handful of TRBV segments (TRBV5-6, TRBV5-1 and TRBV20-1 among them) occurred more frequently in patients than in controls. Multiple sclerosis was associated with a significant reduction in normalized Chao1 diversity relative to controls.

The V segment lost 4 bases and the J segment 3 bases; nucleotides outside the gene matches: 18. Germline loops: CDR1 SEHNR, CDR2 FQNEAQ (reference sequence). CDR3 length: 18 amino acids. The library was made from cDNA and included unique molecular identifiers. TCRdb reprocessed the PCR reads via MiXCR and lists one record per CDR3 protein. The sample has about 200,000 distinct CDR3 sequences, 25% to 35% seen once; the top ten hold approximately 3.6%. The clonotype comes from a girl aged 2-17 years with multiple sclerosis. The chain has TRBV7-9 and TRBJ2-7; 7 positions match TRBD1. Material: blood. The CDR3 loop reads CASSSPKTTGTEIYEQYF. DNA of the CDR3: TGTGCCAGCAGCTCACCAAAGACCACCGGGACAGAAATCTACGAGCAGTACTTC.